This record covers a single TCR beta chain. Its antigen is unknown. The data were obtained in a study of shared clonotypes between healthy human individuals. This CDR3 comprises 15 residues. Per the germline V gene, CDR1 is MNHEY and CDR2 is SVGAGI. The J segment lost 1 base and the V segment lost 4 bases, leaving 5 bases of the junction unmatched. Using roughly 180 ng DNA, some 30,000 T cell genomes, the sorted-subset replicate PCRs were run. Produced via immunoSEQ multiplex PCR; TCRdb's table is partial and in-frame only. In the table there are fewer than 3 million clones, less than 95% of which are singletons. Regarding the study as a whole: Among non-shared clonotypes, generation probabilities were lower than among those shared by all four donors.

The rearrangement links TRBV6-5 to TRBJ2-7; 9 bases line up with TRBD2. Sequenced sample: naive CD4+ T cells from PBMCs. Subset in this sample: CD45RA+ positively selected. This clonotype was obtained from a man aged 18 to 29 in good health. Some clones in this sample may be carry-over from other donors' samples. This chain's CDR3 is CASSLLAGSSYEQYF. CDR3 coding DNA: TGTGCCAGCAGTTTACTAGCGGGCAGTTCCTACGAGCAGTACTTC.